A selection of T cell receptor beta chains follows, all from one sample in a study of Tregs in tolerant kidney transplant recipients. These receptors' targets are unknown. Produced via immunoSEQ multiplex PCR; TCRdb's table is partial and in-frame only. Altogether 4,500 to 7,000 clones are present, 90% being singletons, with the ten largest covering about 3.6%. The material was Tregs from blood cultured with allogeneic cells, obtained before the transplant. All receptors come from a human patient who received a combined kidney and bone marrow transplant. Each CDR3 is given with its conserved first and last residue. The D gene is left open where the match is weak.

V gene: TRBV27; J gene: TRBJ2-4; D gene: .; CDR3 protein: CASSLRRGKNIQYF; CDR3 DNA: TGTGCCAGCAGTTTACGACGGGGGAAAAACATTCAGTACTTC
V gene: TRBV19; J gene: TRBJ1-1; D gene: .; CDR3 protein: CASSIEALNTEAFF; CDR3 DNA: TGTGCCAGTAGTATAGAGGCTTTGAACACTGAAGCTTTCTTT
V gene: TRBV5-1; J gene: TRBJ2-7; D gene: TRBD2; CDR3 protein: CASSSGTSGSIDEQYF; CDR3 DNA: TGCGCCAGCAGCTCCGGGACTAGCGGGAGTATCGACGAGCAGTACTTC
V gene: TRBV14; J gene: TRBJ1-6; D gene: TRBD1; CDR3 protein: CASSQRPTGGPSASPLHF; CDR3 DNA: TGTGCCAGCAGCCAACGACCAACAGGGGGTCCGTCAGCTTCACCCCTCCACTTT
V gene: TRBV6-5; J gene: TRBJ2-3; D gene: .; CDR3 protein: CASGRTQGLTDTQYF; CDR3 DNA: TGTGCCAGCGGTCGTACCCAGGGACTCACAGATACGCAGTATTTT
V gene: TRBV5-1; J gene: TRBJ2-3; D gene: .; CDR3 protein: CASKRWTDTQYF; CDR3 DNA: TGCGCCAGCAAAAGGTGGACAGATACGCAGTATTTT
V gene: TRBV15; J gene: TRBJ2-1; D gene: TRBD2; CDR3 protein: CATRTSGTNNEQFF; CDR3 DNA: TGTGCCACCCGGACTAGCGGGACTAACAATGAGCAGTTCTTC
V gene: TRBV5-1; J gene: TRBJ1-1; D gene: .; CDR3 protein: CASSLAWGDNTEAFF; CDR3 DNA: TGCGCCAGCAGCTTGGCCTGGGGGGACAACACTGAAGCTTTCTTT
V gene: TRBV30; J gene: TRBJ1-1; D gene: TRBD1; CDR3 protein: CAWSSVTRDRDEAFF; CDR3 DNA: TGTGCCTGGAGCTCGGTAACCCGGGACAGGGACGAAGCTTTCTTT
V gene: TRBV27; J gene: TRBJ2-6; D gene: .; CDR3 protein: CASSTYAGANVLTF; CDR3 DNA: TGTGCCAGCAGTACCTATGCTGGGGCCAACGTCCTGACTTTC
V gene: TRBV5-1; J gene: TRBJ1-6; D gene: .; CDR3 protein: CASSLTGPRSPLHF; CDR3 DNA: TGCGCCAGCAGCTTGACAGGCCCAAGATCACCCCTCCACTTT